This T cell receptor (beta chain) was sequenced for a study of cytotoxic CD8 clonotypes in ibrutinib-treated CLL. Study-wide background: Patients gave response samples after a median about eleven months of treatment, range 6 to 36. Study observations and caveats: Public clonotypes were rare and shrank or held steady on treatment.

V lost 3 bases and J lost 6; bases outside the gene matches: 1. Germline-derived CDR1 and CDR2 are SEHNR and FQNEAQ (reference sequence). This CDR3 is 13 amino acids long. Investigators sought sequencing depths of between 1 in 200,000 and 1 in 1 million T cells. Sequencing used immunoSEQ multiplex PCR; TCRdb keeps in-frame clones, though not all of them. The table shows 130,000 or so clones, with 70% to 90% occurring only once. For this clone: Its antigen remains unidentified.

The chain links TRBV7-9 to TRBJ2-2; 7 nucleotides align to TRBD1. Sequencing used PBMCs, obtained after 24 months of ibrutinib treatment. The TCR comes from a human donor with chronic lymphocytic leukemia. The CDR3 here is CASSFTGAGELFF. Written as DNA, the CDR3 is TGTGCCAGCAGCTTTACAGGGGCCGGGGAGCTGTTTTTT.